This section outlines one TCR beta chain sequence together with its context. CDR1 is SSHAT and CDR2 is FNYEAQ in the germline V gene (reference sequence). CDR3 length equals 13 residues. V was clipped by 1 base and J by 12 bases; unmatched bases: 6. The sample belongs to a study of control samples from healthy donors and cancer patients. This table comes from immunoSEQ multiplex PCR, and its TCRdb copy is limited to in-frame clones, with some not included. The table records 190,000 or so clones, 85% to 95% of them present only once. The genes are TRBV7-7 and TRBJ2-4; 7 bases are shared with TRBD2. This TCR was recovered from a man aged 18 to 35 in good health. The sequenced material came from blood. This CDR3 is CASSLEASGAQYF. Written as DNA, the CDR3 is TGTGCCAGCAGCTTAGAAGCTAGCGGAGCTCAGTACTTC.